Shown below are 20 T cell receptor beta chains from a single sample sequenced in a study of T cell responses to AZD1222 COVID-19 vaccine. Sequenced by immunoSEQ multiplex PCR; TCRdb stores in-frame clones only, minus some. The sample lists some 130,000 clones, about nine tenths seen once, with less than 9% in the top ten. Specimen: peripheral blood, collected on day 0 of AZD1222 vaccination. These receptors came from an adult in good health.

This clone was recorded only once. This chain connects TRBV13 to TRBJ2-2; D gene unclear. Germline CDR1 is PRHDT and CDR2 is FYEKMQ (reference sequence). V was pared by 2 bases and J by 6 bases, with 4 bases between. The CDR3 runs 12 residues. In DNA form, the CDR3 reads TGTGCCAGCAGCTTAATTCCCGGGGAGCTGTTTTTT. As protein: CASSLIPGELFF.

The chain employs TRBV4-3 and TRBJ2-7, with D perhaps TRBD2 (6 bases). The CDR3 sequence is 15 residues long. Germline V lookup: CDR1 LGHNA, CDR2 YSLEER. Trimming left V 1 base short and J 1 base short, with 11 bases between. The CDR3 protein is CASSQVWGESYEQYF. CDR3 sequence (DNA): TGCGCCAGCAGCCAAGTCTGGGGGGAGTCCTACGAGCAGTACTTC.

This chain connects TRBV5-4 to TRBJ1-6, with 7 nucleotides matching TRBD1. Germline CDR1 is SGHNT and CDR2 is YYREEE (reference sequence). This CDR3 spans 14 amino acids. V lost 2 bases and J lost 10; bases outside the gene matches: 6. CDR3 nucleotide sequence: TGTGCCAGCAGCTTTGAAGGGGGCGAGTCACCCCTCCACTTT. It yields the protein CASSFEGGESPLHF.

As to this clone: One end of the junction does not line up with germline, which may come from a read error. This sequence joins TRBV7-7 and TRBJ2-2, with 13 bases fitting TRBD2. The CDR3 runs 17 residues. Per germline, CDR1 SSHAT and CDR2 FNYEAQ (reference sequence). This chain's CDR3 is CASSYRLAGGQPGELFF. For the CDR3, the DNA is TGTGCTAGCAGCTACCGACTAGCGGGGGGCCAGCCCGGGGAGCTGTTTTTT.

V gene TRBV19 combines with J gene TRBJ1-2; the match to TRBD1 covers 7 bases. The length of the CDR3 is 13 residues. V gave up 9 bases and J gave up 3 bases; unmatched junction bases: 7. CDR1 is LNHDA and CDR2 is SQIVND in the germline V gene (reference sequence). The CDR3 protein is CASGQAGDYGYTF. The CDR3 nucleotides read TGTGCCAGCGGACAGGCTGGGGACTATGGCTACACCTTC.

The CDR3 DNA follows: TGTGCCAGCAGTCGCACCGGGGAGCTGTTTTTT. Protein: CASSRTGELFF. V is TRBV25-1 and J is TRBJ2-2, with D hard to call. Germline V gene sequence: CDR1 MGHDK, CDR2 SYGVNS. The CDR3 consists of 11 residues. Trimming pared 5 bases from V and 4 bases from J, leaving 2 bases between.

DNA for the CDR3: TGTGCCAGTAGTATAGGGGATGAGCAGTTCTTC. Its protein is CASSIGDEQFF. The chain recombines TRBV19 with TRBJ2-1; the D is unclear. Deletions cut 1 base from V and 8 bases from J, with 3 bases between. The CDR3 runs to 11 residues. Germline V gene lookup returns CDR1 LNHDA and CDR2 SQIVND (reference sequence).

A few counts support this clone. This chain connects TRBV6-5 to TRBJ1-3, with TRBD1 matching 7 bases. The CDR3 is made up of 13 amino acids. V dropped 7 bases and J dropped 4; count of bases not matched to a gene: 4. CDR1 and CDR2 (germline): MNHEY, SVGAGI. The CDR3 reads CASTGQAGNTIYF. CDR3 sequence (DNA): TGTGCCAGCACCGGACAGGCAGGAAACACCATATATTTT.

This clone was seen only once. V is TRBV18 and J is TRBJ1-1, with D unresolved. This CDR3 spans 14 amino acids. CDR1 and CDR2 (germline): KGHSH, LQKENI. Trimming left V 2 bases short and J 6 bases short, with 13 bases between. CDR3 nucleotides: TGTGCCAGCTCACCAATGCCGGGGAGGGCTGAAGCTTTCTTT. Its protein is CASSPMPGRAEAFF.

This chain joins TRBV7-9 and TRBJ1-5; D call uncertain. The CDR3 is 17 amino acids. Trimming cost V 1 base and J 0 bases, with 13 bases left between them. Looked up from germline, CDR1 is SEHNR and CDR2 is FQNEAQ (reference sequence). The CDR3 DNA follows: TGTGCCAGCAGCTTAGGGGTCGGTGGATATAGCAATCAGCCCCAGCATTTT. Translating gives CASSLGVGGYSNQPQHF.

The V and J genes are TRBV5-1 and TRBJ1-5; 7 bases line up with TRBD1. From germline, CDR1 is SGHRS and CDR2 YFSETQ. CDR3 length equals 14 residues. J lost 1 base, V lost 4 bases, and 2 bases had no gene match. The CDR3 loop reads CASSPGGSNQPQHF. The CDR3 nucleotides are TGCGCCAGCAGCCCAGGGGGGAGCAATCAGCCCCAGCATTTT.

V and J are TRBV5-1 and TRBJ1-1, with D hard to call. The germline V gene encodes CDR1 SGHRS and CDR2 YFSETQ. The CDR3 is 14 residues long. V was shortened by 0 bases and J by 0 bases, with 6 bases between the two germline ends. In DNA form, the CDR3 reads TGCGCCAGCAGCTTGGGGATCATGAACACTGAAGCTTTCTTT. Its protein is CASSLGIMNTEAFF. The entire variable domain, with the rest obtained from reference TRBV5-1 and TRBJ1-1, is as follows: KAGVTQTPRYLIKTRGQQVTLSCSPISGHRSVSWYQQTPGQGLQFLFEYFSETQRNKGNFPGRFSGRQFSNSRSEMNVSTLELGDSALYLCASSLGIMNTEAFFGQGTRLTVV.

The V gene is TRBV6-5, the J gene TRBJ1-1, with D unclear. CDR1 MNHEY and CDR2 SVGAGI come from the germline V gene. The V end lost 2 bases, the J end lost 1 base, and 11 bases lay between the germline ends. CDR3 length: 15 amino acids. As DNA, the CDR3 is TGTGCCAGCAGTTACGGCCCGGGAGAGAACACTGAAGCTTTCTTT. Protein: CASSYGPGENTEAFF.

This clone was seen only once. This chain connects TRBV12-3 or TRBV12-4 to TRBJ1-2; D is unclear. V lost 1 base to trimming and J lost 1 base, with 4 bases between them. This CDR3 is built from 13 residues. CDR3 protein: CASSLGVNYGYTF. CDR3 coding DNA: TGTGCCAGCAGTTTAGGGGTTAACTATGGCTACACCTTC.

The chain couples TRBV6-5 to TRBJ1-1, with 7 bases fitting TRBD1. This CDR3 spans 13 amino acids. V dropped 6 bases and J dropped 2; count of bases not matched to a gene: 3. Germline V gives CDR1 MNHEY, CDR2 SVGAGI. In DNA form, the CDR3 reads TGTGCCAGCAGAGGACAGGTCAACACTGAAGCTTTCTTT. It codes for CASRGQVNTEAFF.

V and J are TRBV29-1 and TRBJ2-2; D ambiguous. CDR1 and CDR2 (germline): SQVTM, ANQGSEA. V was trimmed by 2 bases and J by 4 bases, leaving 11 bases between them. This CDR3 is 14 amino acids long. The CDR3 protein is CSVESGWGTGELFF. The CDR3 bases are TGCAGCGTTGAAAGTGGATGGGGCACCGGGGAGCTGTTTTTT.

The CDR3 spells CASSPGQGFTQYF. The CDR3 nucleotides are TGTGCCAGCAGCCCGGGACAGGGTTTCACGCAGTATTTT. The chain combines TRBV7-9 with TRBJ2-3, with 9 bases that match TRBD1. Per the germline V gene, CDR1 is SEHNR and CDR2 is FQNEAQ (reference sequence). This CDR3 contains 13 residues. The trim removed 5 bases at V and 9 bases at J, leaving 6 bases unmatched. Complete variable domain (other parts from reference TRBV7-9 and TRBJ2-3): DTGVSQNPRHKITKRGQNVTFRCDPISEHNRLYWYRQTLGQGPEFLTYFQNEAQLEKSRLLSDRFSAERPKGSFSTLEIQRTEQGDSAMYLCASSPGQGFTQYFGPGTRLTVL.

DNA of the CDR3: TGTGCCAGCAGGCAGTCGGCAAGCAACTATGGCTACACCTTC. It specifies CASRQSASNYGYTF. The chain is built from TRBV16 and TRBJ1-2, with no clear D. The CDR3 loop spans 14 amino acids. CDR1 KGHSY and CDR2 FQNENV come from the germline V gene. Trimming took 6 bases from V and 2 from J, leaving 13 bases between them.

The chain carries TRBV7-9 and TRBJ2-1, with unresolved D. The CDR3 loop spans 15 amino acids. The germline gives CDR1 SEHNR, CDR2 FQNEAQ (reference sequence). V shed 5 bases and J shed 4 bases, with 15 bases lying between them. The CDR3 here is CASSRPGTGYNEQFF. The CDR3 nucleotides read TGTGCCAGCAGCCGACCAGGAACGGGTTACAATGAGCAGTTCTTC.

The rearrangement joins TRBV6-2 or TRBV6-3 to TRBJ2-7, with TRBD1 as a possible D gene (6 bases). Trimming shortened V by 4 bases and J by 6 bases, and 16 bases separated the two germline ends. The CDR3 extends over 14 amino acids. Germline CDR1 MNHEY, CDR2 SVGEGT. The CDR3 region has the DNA TGTGCCAGCAGTTTCGACCTACAGGGTCCCGAGCAGTACTTC. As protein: CASSFDLQGPEQYF.